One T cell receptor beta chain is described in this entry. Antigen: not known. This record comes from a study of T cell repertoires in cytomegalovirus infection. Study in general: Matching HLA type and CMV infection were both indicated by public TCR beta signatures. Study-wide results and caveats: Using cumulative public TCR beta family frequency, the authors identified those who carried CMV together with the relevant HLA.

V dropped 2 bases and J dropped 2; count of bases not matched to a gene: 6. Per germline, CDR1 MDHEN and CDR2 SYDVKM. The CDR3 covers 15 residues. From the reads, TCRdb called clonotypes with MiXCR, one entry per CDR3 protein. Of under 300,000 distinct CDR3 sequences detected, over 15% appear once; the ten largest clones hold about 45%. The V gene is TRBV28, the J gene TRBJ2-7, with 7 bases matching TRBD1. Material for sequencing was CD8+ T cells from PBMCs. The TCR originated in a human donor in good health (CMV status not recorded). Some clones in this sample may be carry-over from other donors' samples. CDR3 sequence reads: CASSLPTGTAYEQYF. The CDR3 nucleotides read TGTGCCAGCAGTTTACCAACCGGGACAGCCTACGAGCAGTACTTC.